These T cell receptor beta chains were read from a single sample in a study of blood T cell repertoires in COVID-19. Assay: immunoSEQ multiplex PCR; the TCRdb copy retains only in-frame clones and omits some. The sample lists under 100,000 clones, roughly nine tenths occurring once. Sequenced sample: peripheral blood. These receptors all stem from a middle-aged man with acute or convalescent COVID-19. CDR3s include the opening cysteine and the closing phenylalanine or tryptophan. Fields, in order: clone size, D gene, J gene, V gene, CDR3 protein, CDR3 DNA. The D gene is left open where the match is weak. Clone size is stated in some rows and not others, as once, few, many or a class when expanded.

>-|-|TRBJ1-2|TRBV18
CASSPDGQPSGYTF
TGTGCCAGCTCACCCGACGGACAACCCTCCGGCTACACCTTC
>-|TRBD2|TRBJ2-7|TRBV7-2
CASSPSGGPYEQYF
TGTGCCAGCAGCCCGAGCGGGGGGCCCTACGAGCAGTACTTC
>-|-|TRBJ2-5|TRBV7-8
CASRKEVWEAGQETQYF
TGTGCCAGCAGAAAAGAAGTGTGGGAGGCGGGGCAAGAGACCCAGTACTTC
>-|TRBD1|TRBJ1-1|TRBV6-5
CASRDRGDTEAFF
TGTGCCAGCAGGGACAGGGGGGACACTGAAGCTTTCTTT
>-|TRBD1|TRBJ1-5|TRBV7-8
CASSLERDRGRVRQPQHF
TGTGCCAGCAGCTTAGAGAGAGACAGGGGGCGCGTTCGGCAGCCCCAGCATTTT
>-|TRBD2|TRBJ2-7|TRBV7-6
CASSLAPGGPYEQYF
TGTGCCAGCAGCTTAGCCCCGGGAGGCCCCTACGAGCAGTACTTC
>-|-|TRBJ1-1|TRBV3-1/TRBV3-2
CASSRGNTEAFF
TGTGCCAGCAGCCGAGGGAACACTGAAGCTTTCTTT
>-|TRBD1|TRBJ1-2|TRBV24-1
CATSGYGTAGNYGYTF
TGTGCCACCAGTGGCTATGGGACAGCCGGGAACTATGGCTACACCTTC
>-|-|TRBJ2-1|TRBV19
CASSISGGSGEQFF
TGTGCCAGTAGTATTTCTGGAGGGTCGGGTGAGCAGTTCTTC
>-|-|TRBJ1-2|TRBV11-2
CASSIALDSNYGYTF
TGTGCCAGCAGCATCGCCCTAGACAGTAACTATGGCTACACCTTC
>-|-|TRBJ1-4|TRBV19
CASSIFGGTNEKLFF
TGTGCCAGTAGTATTTTCGGAGGCACTAATGAAAAACTGTTTTTT
>-|-|TRBJ2-7|TRBV7-8
CASSRDTLYEQYF
TGTGCCAGCAGCCGGGACACGCTCTACGAGCAGTACTTC
>-|TRBD2|TRBJ2-3|TRBV27
CASSLGLTSGGTDTQYF
TGTGCCAGCAGTCTAGGCCTGACTAGCGGGGGCACAGATACGCAGTATTTT
>-|-|TRBJ1-4|TRBV12-3/TRBV12-4
CASNGGGGEKLFF
TGTGCCAGCAATGGGGGGGGTGGGGAAAAACTGTTTTTT
>once|-|TRBJ2-1|TRBV24-1
CATSGGTLYNEQFF
TGTGCCACCAGTGGTGGGACACTATACAATGAGCAGTTCTTC
>-|-|TRBJ1-5|TRBV2
CASSVGGWQPQHF
TGTGCCAGCAGTGTTGGAGGGTGGCAGCCCCAGCATTTT
>-|TRBD1|TRBJ1-1|TRBV15
CATSRGGQSGAAAFF
TGTGCCACCAGCAGAGGGGGACAGTCCGGGGCAGCAGCTTTCTTT
>-|-|TRBJ1-2|TRBV7-9
CASSRTDGYTF
TGTGCCAGCAGCCGGACAGACGGCTACACCTTC
>-|TRBD1|TRBJ2-6|TRBV7-2
CASSRGQGGPGANVLTF
TGTGCCAGCAGTCGAGGACAGGGAGGTCCTGGGGCCAACGTCCTGACTTTC
>-|-|TRBJ1-1|TRBV5-1
CASSYGSEAFF
TGCGCCAGCAGCTACGGGAGTGAAGCTTTCTTT
>-|TRBD2|TRBJ2-7|TRBV5-6
CASRRTSGSQEQYF
TGTGCCAGCAGGCGGACTAGCGGGAGCCAAGAGCAGTACTTC
>-|TRBD1|TRBJ1-1|TRBV18
CASSSRDSVNTEAFF
TGTGCCAGCTCATCCCGGGACAGTGTGAACACTGAAGCTTTCTTT
>once|-|TRBJ2-2|TRBV11-3
CASSLGGWDTGELFF
TGTGCCAGCAGCCTGGGGGGATGGGACACCGGGGAGCTGTTTTTT
>-|TRBD1|TRBJ2-3|TRBV5-4
CASSYGDREAHTQYF
TGTGCCAGCAGCTACGGGGACAGGGAGGCTCATACGCAGTATTTT
>few|TRBD2|TRBJ2-1|TRBV6-5
CASSYLLAGVSEQFF
TGTGCCAGCAGTTACCTACTAGCGGGAGTAAGTGAGCAGTTCTTC
>-|TRBD1|TRBJ1-6|TRBV10-3
CAIRKDGTENSPLHF
TGTGCCATCAGGAAAGACGGGACAGAAAATTCACCCCTCCACTTT
>-|TRBD1|TRBJ1-5|TRBV19
CASSIVWDRVRGQPQHF
TGTGCCAGTAGTATAGTTTGGGACAGGGTAAGGGGGCAGCCCCAGCATTTT
>-|TRBD2|TRBJ2-2|TRBV7-9
CASSLIAGVTGELFF
TGTGCCAGCAGCTTAATAGCGGGGGTCACCGGGGAGCTGTTTTTT
>-|-|TRBJ1-5|TRBV19
CASSILNWGFHQPQHF
TGTGCCAGTAGTATCCTTAATTGGGGCTTCCATCAGCCCCAGCATTTT
>-|-|TRBJ1-6|TRBV7-2
CASSLAPWTASDNSPLHF
TGTGCCAGCAGCTTAGCCCCTTGGACAGCAAGTGATAATTCACCCCTCCACTTT
>-|TRBD2|TRBJ2-4|TRBV7-9
CASSPLGLRSKNIQYF
TGTGCCAGCAGCCCCCTGGGACTAAGAAGCAAAAACATTCAGTACTTC
>-|TRBD1|TRBJ2-7|TRBV15
CATSSLRTGGEGEQYF
TGTGCCACCAGCAGCCTCAGGACAGGGGGCGAAGGCGAGCAGTACTTC
>-|-|TRBJ1-2|TRBV7-9
CASSSGTSNFGGYTF
TGTGCCAGCAGCTCCGGGACTAGTAATTTCGGGGGCTACACCTTC